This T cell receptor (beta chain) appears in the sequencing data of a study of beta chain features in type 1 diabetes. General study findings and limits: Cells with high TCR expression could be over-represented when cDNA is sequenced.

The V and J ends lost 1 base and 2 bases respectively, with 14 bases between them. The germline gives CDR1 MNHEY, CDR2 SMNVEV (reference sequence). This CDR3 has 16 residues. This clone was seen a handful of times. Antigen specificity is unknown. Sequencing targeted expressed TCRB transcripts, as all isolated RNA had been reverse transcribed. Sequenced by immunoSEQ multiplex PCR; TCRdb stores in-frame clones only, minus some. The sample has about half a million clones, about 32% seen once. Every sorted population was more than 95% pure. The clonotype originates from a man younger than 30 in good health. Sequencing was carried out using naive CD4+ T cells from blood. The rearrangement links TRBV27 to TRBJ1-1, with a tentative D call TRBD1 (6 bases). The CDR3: CASSLLPGVGNTEAFF. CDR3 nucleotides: TGTGCCAGCAGTTTATTGCCAGGGGTTGGTAACACTGAAGCTTTCTTT.